The rows below give T cell receptor beta chains drawn from one sample of a study of cytomegalovirus exposure and HLA in healthy donors. Some clones are missing from TCRdb's copy, which holds only in-frame ones; the method was immunoSEQ multiplex PCR. The table shows 100,000 to 150,000 clones, with 75% to 85% occurring only once. Sequencing was done on a sample of PBMCs. These receptors were collected from a man aged 35 to 55 in good health and CMV-seronegative. Each CDR3 is given with its conserved first and last residue. The order of the fields is J gene, clone size, D gene, V gene, CDR3 DNA, CDR3 protein. D genes are given only for firm matches. For some rows the clone size is stated as once, few or many, or as a class when expanded; others skip it.

j_gene: TRBJ2-7
abundance: -
d_gene: TRBD1
v_gene: TRBV10-2
CDR3nt: TGCGCCAGCAGTGACAGGGGGTATACCTACGAGCAGTACTTC
CDR3aa: CASSDRGYTYEQYF

j_gene: TRBJ1-2
abundance: -
d_gene: -
v_gene: TRBV19
CDR3nt: TGTGCCAGTAGTCCCAGGAACCCCGTCTGGGACTATGGCTACACCTTC
CDR3aa: CASSPRNPVWDYGYTF

j_gene: TRBJ1-2
abundance: -
d_gene: -
v_gene: TRBV28
CDR3nt: TGTGCCAGCAGTTTATCCCCCAGGGGAGTGCAAGGCTACACCTTC
CDR3aa: CASSLSPRGVQGYTF

j_gene: TRBJ1-1
abundance: -
d_gene: -
v_gene: TRBV2
CDR3nt: TGTGCCAGCATTTCAGGGCTCGGGAACACTGAAGCTTTCTTT
CDR3aa: CASISGLGNTEAFF

j_gene: TRBJ2-1
abundance: -
d_gene: TRBD2
v_gene: TRBV9
CDR3nt: TGTGCCAGCAGCGCCCCTAGCGGGGCGCTTTACAATGAGCAGTTCTTC
CDR3aa: CASSAPSGALYNEQFF

j_gene: TRBJ1-1
abundance: once
d_gene: -
v_gene: TRBV19
CDR3nt: TGTGCCAGTCTCCGGGCCCCGGGGACTGAAGCTTTCTTT
CDR3aa: CASLRAPGTEAFF

j_gene: TRBJ2-3
abundance: -
d_gene: -
v_gene: TRBV28
CDR3nt: TGTGCCAGCGAGGACTACCTTCTGAATACGCAGTATTTT
CDR3aa: CASEDYLLNTQYF

j_gene: TRBJ2-6
abundance: -
d_gene: -
v_gene: TRBV30
CDR3nt: TGTGCCTGGAGCCGCGGCTCATCTGGGGCCAACGTCCTGACTTTC
CDR3aa: CAWSRGSSGANVLTF

j_gene: TRBJ1-4
abundance: -
d_gene: -
v_gene: TRBV19
CDR3nt: TGTGCCAGTAGTTACTATGTCTCCAATGAAAAACTGTTTTTT
CDR3aa: CASSYYVSNEKLFF

j_gene: TRBJ1-5
abundance: -
d_gene: TRBD1
v_gene: TRBV7-8
CDR3nt: TGTGCCAGCAGCGAGGACAGGGGTGACCAGCCCCAGCATTTT
CDR3aa: CASSEDRGDQPQHF

j_gene: TRBJ1-3
abundance: -
d_gene: TRBD1
v_gene: TRBV28
CDR3nt: TGTGCCAGCAGTTTAATGGGACAGGGACGGAACACCATATATTTT
CDR3aa: CASSLMGQGRNTIYF

j_gene: TRBJ2-7
abundance: -
d_gene: -
v_gene: TRBV18
CDR3nt: TGTGCCAGCTCATCGACAGTCTACGAGCAGTACTTC
CDR3aa: CASSSTVYEQYF

j_gene: TRBJ2-5
abundance: -
d_gene: -
v_gene: TRBV6-5
CDR3nt: TGTGCCAGCAGTTTTAGTCATAGGCTAGCTGAGACCCAGTACTTC
CDR3aa: CASSFSHRLAETQYF

j_gene: TRBJ2-7
abundance: -
d_gene: -
v_gene: TRBV5-7
CDR3nt: TGTGCCAGCAGCTTTAAAGAGGGCCCCAGCTCCTACGAGCAGTACTTC
CDR3aa: CASSFKEGPSSYEQYF

j_gene: TRBJ1-1
abundance: -
d_gene: -
v_gene: TRBV6-1
CDR3nt: TGTGCCAGCAGTAGCATGTCCACTGAAGCTTTCTTT
CDR3aa: CASSSMSTEAFF

j_gene: TRBJ2-3
abundance: -
d_gene: TRBD1
v_gene: TRBV13
CDR3nt: TGTGCCAGCAGCTTAGGACGGGGACAGGGTTTAGATACGCAGTATTTT
CDR3aa: CASSLGRGQGLDTQYF

j_gene: TRBJ1-4
abundance: -
d_gene: -
v_gene: TRBV7-2
CDR3nt: TGTGCCAGCAGCTACGAACCGGGAGGCGGAAAACTGTTTTTT
CDR3aa: CASSYEPGGGKLFF

j_gene: TRBJ2-7
abundance: -
d_gene: TRBD2
v_gene: TRBV28
CDR3nt: TGTGCCAGCAGGTATAGCGGGAGCTCCTACGAGCAGTACTTC
CDR3aa: CASRYSGSSYEQYF

j_gene: TRBJ2-1
abundance: -
d_gene: -
v_gene: TRBV4-1
CDR3nt: TGCGCCAGCAGCCAATCGACTAGCCAGGGGCGCGGGGAGCAGTTCTTC
CDR3aa: CASSQSTSQGRGEQFF

j_gene: TRBJ2-3
abundance: few
d_gene: TRBD2
v_gene: TRBV18
CDR3nt: TGTGCCAGCTCACCTGCGGGAGTATCAGATACGCAGTATTTT
CDR3aa: CASSPAGVSDTQYF

j_gene: TRBJ2-1
abundance: -
d_gene: TRBD1
v_gene: TRBV27
CDR3nt: TGTGCCAGCAGTTTCCCGGGACAGGAGCATGAGCAGTTCTTC
CDR3aa: CASSFPGQEHEQFF

j_gene: TRBJ2-2
abundance: -
d_gene: -
v_gene: TRBV29-1
CDR3nt: TGCAGCTCTTCGGCAGGCCCAGACACCGGGGAGCTGTTTTTT
CDR3aa: CSSSAGPDTGELFF

j_gene: TRBJ1-1
abundance: -
d_gene: -
v_gene: TRBV6-5
CDR3nt: TGTGCCAGCAGTTACTCGCAGGGGATCGACACTGAAGCTTTCTTT
CDR3aa: CASSYSQGIDTEAFF

j_gene: TRBJ1-4
abundance: -
d_gene: -
v_gene: TRBV2
CDR3nt: TGTGCCAGCAGCGCAGAGCAGGGGCCGGGTGAAAAACTGTTTTTT
CDR3aa: CASSAEQGPGEKLFF

j_gene: TRBJ1-2
abundance: -
d_gene: -
v_gene: TRBV5-1
CDR3nt: TGCGCCAGCAGCTTGTGGGGCGATATTTATGGCTACACCTTC
CDR3aa: CASSLWGDIYGYTF

j_gene: TRBJ1-2
abundance: -
d_gene: -
v_gene: TRBV5-4
CDR3nt: TGTGCCAGCAGCCGCGGTGGACAGACGATAAACTATGGCTACACCTTC
CDR3aa: CASSRGGQTINYGYTF

j_gene: TRBJ2-3
abundance: -
d_gene: TRBD2
v_gene: TRBV4-2
CDR3nt: TGTGCCAGCAGCCAAGGGGGTCTAGCGGGGACCACAGATACGCAGTATTTT
CDR3aa: CASSQGGLAGTTDTQYF

j_gene: TRBJ2-1
abundance: -
d_gene: TRBD2
v_gene: TRBV28
CDR3nt: TGTGCCACCTCCCCGGCTAGCGGGGGGGCCCAGTACAATGAGCAGTTCTTC
CDR3aa: CATSPASGGAQYNEQFF

j_gene: TRBJ1-1
abundance: -
d_gene: -
v_gene: TRBV6-5
CDR3nt: TGTGCCAGCAGCTACCGGGGGGTTGAAGCTTTCTTT
CDR3aa: CASSYRGVEAFF

j_gene: TRBJ1-1
abundance: -
d_gene: -
v_gene: TRBV10-3
CDR3nt: TGTGCCATCAGAAAAAGCACGGGTACTGAAGCTTTCTTT
CDR3aa: CAIRKSTGTEAFF

j_gene: TRBJ1-1
abundance: -
d_gene: TRBD1
v_gene: TRBV18
CDR3nt: TGTGCCAGCTCACCGCGGACAGGGAGTAATACTGAAGCTTTCTTT
CDR3aa: CASSPRTGSNTEAFF

j_gene: TRBJ1-6
abundance: -
d_gene: -
v_gene: TRBV6-5
CDR3nt: TGTGCCAGCAGTTACGCCGGGGGAAATTCACCCCTCCACTTT
CDR3aa: CASSYAGGNSPLHF